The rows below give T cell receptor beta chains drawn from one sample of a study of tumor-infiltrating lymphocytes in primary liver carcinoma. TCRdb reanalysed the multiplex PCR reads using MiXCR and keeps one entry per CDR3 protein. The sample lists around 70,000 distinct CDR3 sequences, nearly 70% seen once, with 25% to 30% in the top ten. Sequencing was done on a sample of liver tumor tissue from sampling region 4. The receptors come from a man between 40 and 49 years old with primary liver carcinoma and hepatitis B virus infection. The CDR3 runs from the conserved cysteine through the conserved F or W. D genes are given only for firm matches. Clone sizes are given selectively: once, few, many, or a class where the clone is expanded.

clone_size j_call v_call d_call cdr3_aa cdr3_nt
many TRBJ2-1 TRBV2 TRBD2 CASSLREASYNEQFF TGTGCCAGCAGCCTCCGGGAGGCCTCCTACAATGAGCAGTTCTTC
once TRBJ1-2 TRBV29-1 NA CSVDRGSSNYGYTF TGCAGCGTTGATAGGGGATCTTCCAACTATGGCTACACCTTC
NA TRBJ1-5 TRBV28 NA CASSLTSRAYQPQHF TGTGCCAGCAGTCTCACTAGCAGGGCCTATCAGCCCCAGCATTTT
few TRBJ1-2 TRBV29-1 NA CSVEDGYGYGYAF TGCAGCGTCGAAGATGGTTACGGCTATGGCTACGCCTTC
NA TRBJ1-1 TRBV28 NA CTSHRRGLNTEAFF TGTACCAGTCATAGGCGGGGGTTGAACACTGAAGCTTTCTTT
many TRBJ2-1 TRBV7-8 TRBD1 CASSRRDRASYNEQFF TGTGCCAGCAGCAGAAGGGACAGGGCATCCTACAATGAGCAGTTCTTC
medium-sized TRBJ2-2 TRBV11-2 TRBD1 CASSWGQGLNTGELFF TGTGCCAGCAGCTGGGGACAGGGGTTGAACACCGGGGAGCTGTTTTTT
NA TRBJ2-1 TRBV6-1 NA CASSKDIYNEQFF TGTGCCAGCAGTAAGGATATCTACAATGAGCAGTTCTTC
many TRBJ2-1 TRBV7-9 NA CASSLSNNEQFF TGTGCCAGCAGCTTGTCTAACAATGAGCAGTTCTTC
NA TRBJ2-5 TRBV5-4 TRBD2 CVSNSTTSGSGETQYF TGTGTCAGCAACTCTACGACTAGCGGGAGTGGAGAGACCCAGTACTTC
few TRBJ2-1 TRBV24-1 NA CATSEGVSSYNEQFF TGTGCCACCAGTGAAGGAGTGAGCTCCTACAATGAGCAGTTCTTC
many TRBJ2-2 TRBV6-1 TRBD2 CASSVGRVNTGELFF TGTGCCAGCAGTGTAGGGAGGGTGAACACCGGGGAGCTGTTTTTT
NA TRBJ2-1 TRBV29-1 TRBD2 CSVAASGYYNEQFF TGCAGCGTTGCCGCTAGCGGATACTACAATGAGCAATTCTTC
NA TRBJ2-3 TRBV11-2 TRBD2 CVSIITTSGRAGRDTQYF TGTGTCAGCATCATAACTACTAGCGGGAGGGCGGGGCGAGATACGCAGTATTTT
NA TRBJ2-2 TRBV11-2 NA CASSSRMVTNTGELFF TGTGCCAGCAGTTCTAGGATGGTAACGAACACCGGGGAGCTCTTTTTT
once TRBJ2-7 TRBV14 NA CASRMGGPLELYF TGTGCCAGCAGGATGGGAGGACCACTGGAGCTGTACTTC
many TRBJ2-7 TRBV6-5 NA CASSLLGPNYSGAYEQYF TGTGCCAGCAGCCTGCTAGGGCCGAACTATTCGGGGGCCTACGAGCAGTACTTC
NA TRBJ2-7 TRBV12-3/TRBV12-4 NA CASFVWSGYVQYF TGTGCCAGTTTTGTATGGTCAGGGTACGTGCAGTACTTC
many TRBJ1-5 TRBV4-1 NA CASSPREGNQPQHF TGCGCCAGCAGCCCCCGGGAAGGCAATCAGCCCCAGCATTTT
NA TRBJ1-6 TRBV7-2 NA CASSLGATGYSPLHF TGTGCCAGCAGCTTAGGCGCCACAGGGTATTCACCCCTCCACTTT
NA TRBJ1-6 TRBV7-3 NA CASSLTPGDNSPFHF TGTGCCAGCAGCTTAACGCCTGGCGACAATTCACCCTTCCACTTT
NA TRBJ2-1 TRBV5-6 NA CASSLLRTLYKEQFF TGTGCCAGCAGCTTGTTACGGACTCTCTACAAAGAACAGTTCTTC
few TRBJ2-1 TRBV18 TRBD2 CASSPRTRAYNEQFF TGTGCCAGCTCACCGCGGACTAGAGCCTACAATGAGCAGTTCTTC
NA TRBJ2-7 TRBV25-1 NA CTNTDARGGRNEQYF TGTACCAACACTGACGCCCGTGGAGGGAGGAACGAGCAGTACTTC
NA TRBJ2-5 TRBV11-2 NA CASRGTGGRLRETQYF TGTGCCAGCAGGGGGACTGGAGGGCGCCTTAGGGAGACCCAGTACTTC
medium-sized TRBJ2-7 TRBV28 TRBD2 CASSVQAGVYEQYF TGTGCCAGCAGCGTGCAAGCGGGAGTCTACGAGCAGTACTTC
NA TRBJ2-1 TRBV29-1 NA CSVDGSIGMSEQFF TGCAGCGTTGATGGGTCTATCGGGATGAGTGAGCAGTTCTTC
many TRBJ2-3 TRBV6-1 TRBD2 CASSENPGASGNTDTQYF TGTGCCAGCAGTGAAAACCCAGGAGCTAGCGGGAACACAGATACGCAGTATTTT